A single sample gave rise to the 7 T cell receptor beta chains below, sequenced in a study of spatial heterogeneity in lung cancer. Time point given: sample taken at primary tumor resection. Whole RNA from tumor, nontumor lung or frozen PBMC was sequenced unsorted. TCRdb passed the 5' RACE reads through MiXCR, listing each CDR3 protein once. The sample consists of roughly 48,000 distinct CDR3 sequences, approximately 12% of them appearing once. The sample consisted of PBMCs, taken at surgery. The receptors here all came from a female donor with early-stage non-small cell lung cancer.

V and J are TRBV28 and TRBJ1-5, with D unresolved. Trimming cost V 6 bases and J 2 bases, with 5 bases left between them. CDR3 length: 12 amino acids. Germline CDR1 is MDHEN and CDR2 is SYDVKM. The CDR3 sequence: CASSQGNQPQHF. The CDR3 DNA follows: TGTGCCAGCAGCCAGGGCAATCAGCCCCAGCATTTT.

In its sample, this clonotype ranks as medium-sized (0.01 to 0.1%). The V gene is TRBV6-5, the J gene TRBJ1-6; 7 bases are shared with TRBD1. Losses at the gene ends were 4 bases for V and 4 bases for J; bases not matched to a gene: 4. The CDR3 spans 15 residues. In germline, CDR1 is MNHEY, CDR2 SVGAGI. CDR3 DNA: TGTGCCAGCAGTTCAACAGGGGAGTATAATTCACCCCTCCACTTT. Translation: CASSSTGEYNSPLHF.

The chain is built from TRBV5-1 and TRBJ2-1; 8 nucleotides align to TRBD1. V was pared by 2 bases and J by 7 bases, with 5 bases of the junction left unmatched. Germline V gives CDR1 SGHRS, CDR2 YFSETQ. This CDR3 has 14 residues. The CDR3 region is CASSFQGAGNEQFF. The CDR3 nucleotides read TGCGCCAGCAGCTTCCAGGGGGCCGGGAATGAGCAGTTCTTC. The full variable domain, its missing parts supplied by reference TRBV5-1 and TRBJ2-1, is KAGVTQTPRYLIKTRGQQVTLSCSPISGHRSVSWYQQTPGQGLQFLFEYFSETQRNKGNFPGRFSGRQFSNSRSEMNVSTLELGDSALYLCASSFQGAGNEQFFGPGTRLTVL.

The genes are TRBV6-2 or TRBV6-3 and TRBJ2-1; 14 bases fit TRBD2. Germline lookup yields CDR1 MNHEY and CDR2 SVGEGT. This CDR3 has 16 amino acids. Germline trimming cut 5 bases from V and 4 bases from J; bases unmatched to any gene: 4. The CDR3 loop is CASSAWTSGGYNEQFF. CDR3 bases: TGTGCCAGCAGTGCCTGGACTAGCGGGGGGTACAATGAGCAGTTCTTC.

This clonotype was counted ten times or more. The chain carries TRBV7-2 and TRBJ1-4; 10 bases match TRBD1. Germline values: CDR1 SGHTA, CDR2 FQGNSA. V lost 5 bases, J lost 8 bases, and 8 bases stayed unmatched. The CDR3 runs 15 residues. In DNA form, the CDR3 reads TGTGCCAGCAGCCGCCGACAGGGGGCGAGGGAAAAACTGTTTTTT. As protein: CASSRRQGAREKLFF.

This clonotype was observed a handful of times. The V call is TRBV6-1, the J call TRBJ1-2; no clear D. CDR3 length equals 13 residues. Germline V gives CDR1 MNHNS, CDR2 SASEGT. Trimming removed 5 bases at V and 6 bases at J, with 13 bases between. The CDR3, as DNA: TGTGCCAGCAGTACGGCTGGGAAAGATGGCTACACCTTC. Amino acids: CASSTAGKDGYTF.

This clonotype was detected only a few times. The J gene is TRBJ2-5, the V gene TRBV4-3; the match to TRBD2 covers 9 bases. The CDR3 has 15 residues. V shed 0 bases and J 2 bases; nucleotides not matched to a gene: 1. CDR1 is LGHNA, CDR2 YSLEER, per germline. CDR3 coding DNA: TGCGCCAGCAGCCAAGAGCGGGGGGGGCAAGAGACCCAGTACTTC. This translates into CASSQERGGQETQYF.